This T cell receptor (beta chain) was obtained from a study of CD8 T cells in ankylosing spondylitis. The CDR3 has 14 residues. Trimming took 6 bases from V and 5 from J, leaving 17 bases between them. CDR1 and CDR2 (germline): SGHTA, FQGNSA. Using its own MiXCR run on the 5' RACE reads, TCRdb lists one record per CDR3 protein. The repertoire holds a few hundred thousand distinct CDR3 sequences, with about a fifth as singletons. Findings and caveats of the study: Matched ankylosing spondylitis synovial fluid reportedly contained a significantly enriched population of disease-linked clones.

This clonotype was counted only a few times. Its antigen is unknown. The chain combines TRBV7-2 with TRBJ2-7; tentatively, D is TRBD2 (7 bases). The receptor's source is a female donor with ankylosing spondylitis or in good health (not recorded which). The sample comprised blood, either unsorted or a sorted T cell fraction (not recorded which). The CDR3 nucleotides are TGTGCCAGCAGTGCTGAACGGGGGGCGGACGAGCAGTACTTC. Its translation: CASSAERGADEQYF.